Below are 25 T cell receptor beta chains sequenced from a single sample in a study of blood T cells in healthy people across ages. The use of a sample-barcoded 5' primer and a J-beta primer mix characterized a second PCR of roughly 6 to 11 cycles. TCRdb fed the 5' RACE reads into MiXCR, producing one record per CDR3 protein. The sample includes about a million distinct CDR3 sequences, roughly 47% seen only once; the top ten take about a fifth. The sample comprised blood. These receptors originate from an older woman in good health.

The chain employs TRBV7-2 and TRBJ2-4; TRBD2 might be the D (6 bases). CDR1 is SGHTA and CDR2 is FQGNSA in the germline V gene. The length of the CDR3 is 19 residues. V was shortened by 1 base and J by 0 bases, with 19 bases between the two germline ends. DNA of the CDR3: TGTGCCAGCAGCTTAGTCGGGACGGACTACCGGTTAGCCAAAAACATTCAGTACTTC. It is translated as CASSLVGTDYRLAKNIQYF. The complete variable domain, with remaining parts taken from reference TRBV7-2 and TRBJ2-4, reads GAGVSQSPSNKVTEKGKDVELRCDPISGHTALYWYRQSLGQGLEFLIYFQGNSAPDKSGLPSDRFSAERTGGSVSTLTIQRTQQEDSAVYLCASSLVGTDYRLAKNIQYFGAGTRLSVL.

This clonotype has only one observation. This sequence joins TRBV9 and TRBJ2-5, with TRBD1 matching 8 bases. With the DNA end fitting TRBJ2-7 better, the J assignment may be wrong. Germline CDR1 is SGDLS and CDR2 is YYNGEE. The CDR3 extends over 15 amino acids. The CDR3 is CASSAWDRLYDEQYF. CDR3 in DNA: TGTGCCAGCAGCGCGTGGGACAGGTTGTATGACGAGCAGTACTTC.

V and J are TRBV3-1 and TRBJ1-2, with 8 nucleotides matching TRBD1. Per germline, CDR1 LGHDT and CDR2 YNNKEL (reference sequence). There are 15 residues in the CDR3. V trimming: 0 bases; J trimming: 8 bases; junction bases outside the gene matches: 8. The CDR3 here is CASSQDPGQGWGYTF. DNA of the CDR3: TGTGCCAGCAGCCAAGATCCCGGACAGGGTTGGGGCTACACCTTC. Full variable domain (rest looked up from reference TRBV3-1 and TRBJ1-2): DTAVSQTPKYLVTQMGNDKSIKCEQNLGHDTMYWYKQDSKKFLKIMFSYNNKELIINETVPNRFSPKSPDKAHLNLHINSLELGDSAVYFCASSQDPGQGWGYTFGSGTRLTVV.

The chain links TRBV4-1 to TRBJ1-3; 7 bases fit TRBD1. V trimming: 2 bases; J trimming: 5 bases; junction bases outside the gene matches: 6. CDR1 and CDR2 (germline): MGHRA, YSYEKL. The CDR3 has 15 amino acids. DNA of the CDR3: TGCGCCAGCAGCCAACTCAGGGGGTTGAGAAACACCATATATTTT. Translating it yields CASSQLRGLRNTIYF.

About this clonotype: One junction end disagrees with the germline gene, perhaps due to a read error. The V call is TRBV3-1, the J call TRBJ2-5; no clear D gene. Germline CDR1 is LGHDT and CDR2 is YNNKEL (reference sequence). The CDR3 length is 12 residues. The CDR3 nucleotides read TGTGCCTGCAGCCACGACGTAGAGACCCAGTACTTC. Residues: CACSHDVETQYF.

This clonotype is a singleton in its sample. V and J are TRBV20-1 and TRBJ2-6; D possibly matches TRBD1 or TRBD2 (5 bases each). V was trimmed by 7 bases and J by 0 bases, leaving 16 bases between them. CDR1 and CDR2 (germline): DFQATT, SNEGSKA (reference sequence). The CDR3 length is 16 residues. The CDR3 nucleotides are TGCAGTGGGGTGGGACGCACCCTCTCTGGGGCCAACGTCCTGACTTTC. Translation: CSGVGRTLSGANVLTF.

The chain employs TRBV20-1 and TRBJ1-2; TRBD1 is a possible D gene (6 bases). Germline assignment: CDR1 DFQATT and CDR2 SNEGSKA (reference sequence). The CDR3 is 17 residues long. V lost 3 bases and J 6 bases, leaving 26 bases between the germline ends. The CDR3 DNA reads TGCAGTGCTAGGTCCTCGCAGGGGCGGGTTTATTTGGATGGCTACACCTTC. Protein: CSARSSQGRVYLDGYTF.

This clonotype has more than one count but fewer than ten. The V gene is TRBV20-1, the J gene TRBJ2-7, with 8 bases fitting TRBD2. CDR1 is DFQATT and CDR2 is SNEGSKA in the germline V gene (reference sequence). The V gene end was trimmed by 2 bases and the J gene end by 4 bases; junction bases not matched to a gene: 7. The CDR3 runs to 14 residues. The DNA for the CDR3 is TGCAGTGCTAGATTAACGGGAGGGCCGTACGAGCAGTACTTC. This sequence encodes CSARLTGGPYEQYF.

There are a few counts of this clonotype. The chain uses TRBV3-1 and TRBJ2-7; 9 nucleotides line up with TRBD2. V shed 1 base and J 7 bases; nucleotides not matched to a gene: 8. This CDR3 has 15 residues. Germline assignment: CDR1 LGHDT and CDR2 YNNKEL (reference sequence). The CDR3: CASSQGLADTMEQYF. The CDR3 DNA sequence: TGTGCCAGCAGCCAAGGACTAGCGGACACTATGGAGCAGTACTTC.

J is TRBJ2-4 and V is TRBV3-1; D remains ambiguous. The V end was cut by 4 bases, the J end by 0 bases, with 7 bases between. This CDR3 region has 14 residues. The germline V gene has CDR1 LGHDT and CDR2 YNNKEL (reference sequence). The CDR3 loop is CASSRKLAKNIQYF. CDR3 DNA: TGTGCCAGCAGCCGAAAACTAGCCAAAAACATTCAGTACTTC.

Concerning this clonotype itself: One end of the junction varies from germline; a read error may be responsible. This chain uses TRBV12-3 or TRBV12-4 with TRBJ2-3; possible D gene TRBD2, 5 bases. The CDR3 has 12 amino acids. CDR3 region: CASRRLADAQYF. The DNA for the CDR3 is TGTGCCAGCAGACGGCTAGCAGATGCGCAGTATTTT.

Remarks on this clonotype: Given a much more abundant clone one base away, this may be a read error. The chain combines TRBV20-1 with TRBJ2-7; 10 bases line up with TRBD1. The tail of the sequence fits TRBJ2-5 better, so the J call may be wrong. This CDR3 comprises 13 residues. Per germline, CDR1 DFQATT and CDR2 SNEGSKA (reference sequence). The CDR3 bases are TGCGGTGCTAGCCGGGACAGGGGTCAGACCCAGTACTTC. Protein: CGASRDRGQTQYF.

The chain joins TRBV3-1 to TRBJ1-2; unclear D gene. V dropped 2 bases and J dropped 1 base, with 8 bases sitting between them. The V gene's germline CDR1 is LGHDT and CDR2 YNNKEL (reference sequence). This CDR3 is 14 amino acids long. CDR3 region: CASSQRGLNYGYTF. The CDR3 region has the DNA TGTGCCAGCAGCCAACGAGGACTTAACTATGGCTACACCTTC.

This clonotype showed up just once. The chain couples TRBV20-1 to TRBJ2-7, with D uncertain. Germline V gene lookup returns CDR1 DFQATT and CDR2 SNEGSKA (reference sequence). The CDR3 runs to 12 residues. V dropped 7 bases and J dropped 3 bases, with 13 bases sitting between them. CDR3 sequence reads: CSVHSRVYEQYF. CDR3 DNA sequence: TGCAGTGTCCACTCCCGCGTCTACGAGCAGTACTTC.

Only a few counts were recorded for this clonotype. The chain couples TRBV20-1 to TRBJ2-7; D not certain. Germline V gene lookup returns CDR1 DFQATT and CDR2 SNEGSKA (reference sequence). Between the trimmed V and J ends, which lost 3 bases and 4 bases, there was a span of 7 bases. The CDR3 is made up of 11 amino acids. The CDR3 loop is CSASPSYEQYF. As DNA, the CDR3 is TGCAGTGCTAGTCCATCTTACGAGCAGTACTTC.

V usage is TRBV5-1 and J usage is TRBJ1-2; 7 positions match TRBD1. Germline assignment: CDR1 SGHRS and CDR2 YFSETQ. Trimming cost V 4 bases and J 4 bases; bases outside gene matches: 10. CDR3 length: 15 amino acids. The CDR3 sequence is CASSITGTDFYGYTF. CDR3 DNA sequence: TGCGCCAGCAGCATCACCGGGACAGACTTCTATGGCTACACCTTC.

The CDR3 loop reads CASRQTSAFSYEQYF. Here the CDR3 DNA reads TGTGCCAGCAGACAAACTAGCGCTTTTTCCTACGAGCAGTACTTC. V usage is TRBV6-1 and J usage is TRBJ2-7, with TRBD2 identical over 7 bases. V dropped 6 bases and J dropped 1; count of bases not matched to a gene: 9. The germline CDR1 and CDR2 sequences are MNHNS and SASEGT. CDR3 length equals 15 residues.

The chain carries TRBV2 and TRBJ2-7; D may be TRBD2 (5 bases). The V gene lost 2 bases and the J gene lost 1 base, with 21 bases spanning the gap. Germline V gene data show CDR1 as SNHLY and CDR2 as FYNNEI. The CDR3 is 18 residues long. The chain's CDR3 is CASSELVGESANSYEQYF. The CDR3 coding sequence is TGTGCCAGCAGTGAATTAGTGGGAGAGTCAGCTAATTCCTACGAGCAGTACTTC.

This clonotype was seen only a few times. This chain links TRBV12-3 or TRBV12-4 with TRBJ2-7, with D possibly TRBD1 on 5 matching bases. Trimming took off 6 bases at V and 5 bases at J, with 14 bases between the two ends. This CDR3 spans 13 amino acids. The CDR3 DNA sequence: TGTGCCAGCAGCCTCCACCAGGGTAACGAGCAGTACTTC. It encodes CASSLHQGNEQYF.

The rearrangement uses TRBV6-1 and TRBJ2-5; weak D call: TRBD2 (6 bases). This CDR3 region has 14 residues. The V end was cut by 4 bases, the J end by 4 bases, with 13 bases between. Germline lookup yields CDR1 MNHNS and CDR2 SASEGT. The DNA for the CDR3 is TGTGCCAGCAGTGTAGGAGGGTCGAGAGAGACCCAGTACTTC. This codes for CASSVGGSRETQYF.

This clonotype has a handful of counts. The chain has TRBV3-1 and TRBJ2-5, with no clear D. This CDR3 contains 16 residues. Germline V gene data show CDR1 as LGHDT and CDR2 as YNNKEL (reference sequence). Trimming took off 0 bases at V and 1 base at J, with 12 bases between the two ends. CDR3 protein: CASSQDSGHSQETQYF. The CDR3, as DNA: TGTGCCAGCAGCCAAGACTCAGGTCACAGCCAAGAGACCCAGTACTTC.

This clonotype was seen repeatedly, ten times or more. This sequence joins TRBV30 and TRBJ2-3; TRBD2 is a possible D gene (5 bases). Between the trimmed V and J ends, which lost 4 bases and 4 bases, there was a span of 15 bases. The CDR3 extends over 14 amino acids. Germline lookup yields CDR1 GTSNPN and CDR2 SVGIG (reference sequence). The CDR3 bases are TGTGCCTGGAAAGGACGGGGAGTGTCAGATACGCAGTATTTT. As protein: CAWKGRGVSDTQYF.

The CDR3 DNA sequence: TGTGCCAGCAGTACCAGACAGGGGAATCAGCCCCAGCATTTT. This gives the protein CASSTRQGNQPQHF. The chain uses TRBV28 and TRBJ1-5; 8 bases are a match to TRBD1. CDR3 length: 14 residues. Trimming cost V 5 bases and J 4 bases; bases outside gene matches: 4. Germline loops: CDR1 MDHEN, CDR2 SYDVKM.

The V and J genes are TRBV4-1 and TRBJ2-3; 10 bases match TRBD2. The germline V gene has CDR1 MGHRA and CDR2 YSYEKL. The CDR3 is 16 residues long. Trimming took 4 bases from V and 0 from J; bases not matched to a gene: 4. The CDR3 DNA sequence: TGCGCCAGCAGCCGGAAACTAGCGGGAAGCACAGATACGCAGTATTTT. It is translated as CASSRKLAGSTDTQYF.

The V gene is TRBV11-2, the J gene TRBJ2-4; possible D gene TRBD2, 7 bases. The closer fit of TRBJ2-7 to the DNA end suggests the J call may be wrong. CDR1 is SGHAT and CDR2 is FQNNGV in the germline V gene. This CDR3 contains 13 residues. The chain's CDR3 is CASSKTGGLEQYF. In DNA, the CDR3 is TGTGCCAGCAGCAAAACGGGGGGCCTCGAGCAGTACTTC.